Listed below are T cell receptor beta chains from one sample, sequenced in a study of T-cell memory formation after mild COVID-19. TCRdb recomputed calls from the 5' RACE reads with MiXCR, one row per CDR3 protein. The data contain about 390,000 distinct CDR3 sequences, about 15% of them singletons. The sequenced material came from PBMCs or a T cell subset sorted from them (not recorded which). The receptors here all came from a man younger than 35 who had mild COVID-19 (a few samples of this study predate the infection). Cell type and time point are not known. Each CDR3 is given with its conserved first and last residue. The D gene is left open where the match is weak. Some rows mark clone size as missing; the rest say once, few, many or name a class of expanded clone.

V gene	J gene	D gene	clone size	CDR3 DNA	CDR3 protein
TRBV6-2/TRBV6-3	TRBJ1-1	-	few	TGTGCCAGCAGCATCGGACATTATGAAGCTTTCTTT	CASSIGHYEAFF
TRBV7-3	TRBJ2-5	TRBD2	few	TGTGCCAGCAGCTCCCAGGGACTAGCGGGGAAAGAGACCCAGTACTTC	CASSSQGLAGKETQYF
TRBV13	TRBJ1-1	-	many	TGTGCCAGCAGCTCGGGGCCCGGGGGGACTGAAGCTTTCTTT	CASSSGPGGTEAFF
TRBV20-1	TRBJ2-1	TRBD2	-	TGCAGTGCTAGATGGCGGGGGGTATCCAATGAGCAGTTCTTC	CSARWRGVSNEQFF
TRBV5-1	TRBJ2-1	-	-	TGCGCCAGCAGCTTGGAAGCGGAAAGGCAGTTCTTC	CASSLEAERQFF
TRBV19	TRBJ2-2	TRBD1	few	TGTGCCAGTAGTGTTCATGAGGGGGCCGGGGCCGGGGAGCTGTTTTTT	CASSVHEGAGAGELFF
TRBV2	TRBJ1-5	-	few	TGTGCCAGCAGTGAGCTAAACGGGAATCAGCCCCAGCATTTT	CASSELNGNQPQHF
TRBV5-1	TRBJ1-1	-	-	TGCGCCAGCAGCGCGGACGGAAAGAGTGCTGAAGCTTTCTTT	CASSADGKSAEAFF
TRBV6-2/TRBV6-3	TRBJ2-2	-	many	TGTGCCAGCAGTTACAACACCGGGGAGCTGTTTTTT	CASSYNTGELFF
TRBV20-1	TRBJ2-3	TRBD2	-	TGCAGTGCGGACGGGGGTAGCGGGGGACCCACAGATACGCAGTATTTT	CSADGGSGGPTDTQYF
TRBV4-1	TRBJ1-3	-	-	TGCGCCAGCAGCCAAATCCCCCTCTCTGGAAACACCATATATTTT	CASSQIPLSGNTIYF
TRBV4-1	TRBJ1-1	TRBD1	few	TGCGCCAGCAGCCCAGGGGGGGGGCTAACTGAAGCTTTCTTT	CASSPGGGLTEAFF
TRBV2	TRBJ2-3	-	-	TGTGCCAGCAGCCCAGGGGTTGGCTATACGCAGTATTTT	CASSPGVGYTQYF
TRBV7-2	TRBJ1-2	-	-	TGTGCCAGCAGCGCAGCTGACCTTTTAGGCTACACCTTC	CASSAADLLGYTF
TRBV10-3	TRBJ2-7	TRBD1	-	TGTGCCATCAGGCAACCGGGACAGGGTCTCAACGAGCAGTACTTC	CAIRQPGQGLNEQYF
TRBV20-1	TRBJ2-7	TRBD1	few	TGCAGTGCTTCCGGGACAGGGGGCTACGAGCAGTACTTC	CSASGTGGYEQYF
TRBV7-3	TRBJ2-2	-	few	TGTGCCAGCAGCTTACATAGGGGGAACGGCGGCGGGGAGCTGTTTTTT	CASSLHRGNGGGELFF
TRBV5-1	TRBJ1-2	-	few	TGCGCCAGTACCGACCTAGGAGACTATGGCTACACCTTC	CASTDLGDYGYTF
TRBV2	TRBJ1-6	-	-	TGTGCCAGCAGTGAAATGGGGATAACCCTCCACTTT	CASSEMGITLHF
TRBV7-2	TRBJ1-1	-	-	TGTGCCAGCAGCTGGGCGGAGAACACTGAAGCTTTCTTT	CASSWAENTEAFF
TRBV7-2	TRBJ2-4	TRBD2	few	TGTGCCAGCAGCTTAGATTTCGCGGGGGTCGATGGGGCCAAAAACATTCAGTACTTC	CASSLDFAGVDGAKNIQYF
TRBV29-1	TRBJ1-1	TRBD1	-	TGCAGCGTTTTACCAGGGGGCAGCGAGGGCACTGAAGCTTTCTTT	CSVLPGGSEGTEAFF
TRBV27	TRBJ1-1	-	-	TGTGCCAGCATCCCCGGATGGGGGGGCAACACTGAAGCTTTCTTT	CASIPGWGGNTEAFF
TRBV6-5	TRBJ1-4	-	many	TGTGCCTCGCGGTTGGGGAGGCGTGAAAAACTGTTTTTT	CASRLGRREKLFF
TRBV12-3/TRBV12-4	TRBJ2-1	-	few	TGTGCCAGCAGTTGGGCGCCCAATGAGCAGTTCTTC	CASSWAPNEQFF
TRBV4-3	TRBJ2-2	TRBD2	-	TGCGCCAGCAGCCAAGATGTACGGGGGGGGAACACCGGGGAGCTGTTTTTT	CASSQDVRGGNTGELFF
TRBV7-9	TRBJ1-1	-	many	TGTGCCAGCAGCTTGCTGGAGCGTCTTGAGGCTTTCTTT	CASSLLERLEAFF
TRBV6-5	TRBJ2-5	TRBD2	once	TGTGCCTGTTCAGGGGCTAGCGGGAGTCGCGAGACCCAGTACTTC	CACSGASGSRETQYF
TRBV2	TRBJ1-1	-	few	TGTGCCAGCAGTCCCACCGGCCCCCGGCTGGACACTGAAGCTTTCTTT	CASSPTGPRLDTEAFF
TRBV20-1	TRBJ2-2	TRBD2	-	TGCAGTGCTAGAGTCCGACTAGCGGGGGGGACCGGGGAGCTGTTTTTT	CSARVRLAGGTGELFF
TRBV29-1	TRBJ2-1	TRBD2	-	TGCAGCGTTGGCGGGACGGTAGCGGGCAATGAGCAGTTCTTC	CSVGGTVAGNEQFF
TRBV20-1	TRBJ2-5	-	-	TGCAGTGCCCCCCCGGCGCAGACCCAGTACTTC	CSAPPAQTQYF
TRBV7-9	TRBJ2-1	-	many	TGTGCCAGCAGCTTAGATCACAATGAGCAGTTCTTC	CASSLDHNEQFF
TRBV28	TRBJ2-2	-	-	TGTGCCAGCAGGCCAATCTGGAACACCGGGGAGCTGTTTTTT	CASRPIWNTGELFF
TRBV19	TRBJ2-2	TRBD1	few	TGTGCCAGTAGTAGGGGACAGGGCCGTACCGGGGAGCTGTTTTTT	CASSRGQGRTGELFF
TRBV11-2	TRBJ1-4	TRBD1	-	TGTGCCAGCAGCTACTTAGTACGGGACAGGAATGAAAAACTGTTTTTT	CASSYLVRDRNEKLFF
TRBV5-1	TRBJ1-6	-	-	TGCGCCAGCAGCTTGGTCGGCCGGACCCAAAGCTCCTATAATTCACCACTCCACTTT	CASSLVGRTQSSYNSPLHF
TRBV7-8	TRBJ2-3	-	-	TGTGCCAGCAGCTTCAACGGGGGGCGACGGACAGATACGCAGTATTTT	CASSFNGGRRTDTQYF
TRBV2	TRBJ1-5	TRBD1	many	TGTGCCAGCAGTGACGGGACAGGGTTCAGTCAGCCCCAGCATTTT	CASSDGTGFSQPQHF
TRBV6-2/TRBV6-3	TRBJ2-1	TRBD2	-	TGTGCCAGCAGTGCCGGACTAGCAGGGCAGTTCTTC	CASSAGLAGQFF
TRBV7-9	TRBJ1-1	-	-	TGTGCCAGCAGCTTGTTGGCCAGGCCTAACACTGAAGCTTTCTTT	CASSLLARPNTEAFF
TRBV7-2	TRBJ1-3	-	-	TGTGCCAGCAGCTTCCCTAGGGCAGGGCTAAGAAACACCATATATTTT	CASSFPRAGLRNTIYF
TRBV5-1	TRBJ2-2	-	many	TGCGCCAGCAGCTTGGATGGTCCCGGGGAGCTGTTTTTT	CASSLDGPGELFF
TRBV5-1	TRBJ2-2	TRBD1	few	TGCGCCAGCAGCTTGGTTCCGGACAGGGTGACGGCGGGGGAGCTGTTTTTT	CASSLVPDRVTAGELFF
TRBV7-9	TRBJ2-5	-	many	TGTGCCAGCAGCGCCTCGGGTGAGACCCAGTACTTC	CASSASGETQYF
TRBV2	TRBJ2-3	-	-	TGTGCCAGCCCCATGATGGGACCGGCGATGGTTACGCAGTATTTT	CASPMMGPAMVTQYF
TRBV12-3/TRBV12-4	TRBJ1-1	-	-	TGTGCCAGCAGTATGCGGGGTGGCGCTGAAGCTTTCTTT	CASSMRGGAEAFF
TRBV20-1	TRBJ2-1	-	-	TGCAGTGCTTCACTGACGGGAAGCTCCTACAATGAGCAGTTCTTC	CSASLTGSSYNEQFF
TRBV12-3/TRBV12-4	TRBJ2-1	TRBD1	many	TGTGCCAGCAGGCCCGGACAGGGGTTCGGTGAGCAGTTCTTC	CASRPGQGFGEQFF
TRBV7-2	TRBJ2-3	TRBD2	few	TGTGCCAGCAGTCAGCCGGGAGGGGTAGATACGCAGTATTTT	CASSQPGGVDTQYF
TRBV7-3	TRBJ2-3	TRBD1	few	TGTGCCAGCAGCGCGGGACAGGGAGTGACAGATACGCAGTATTTT	CASSAGQGVTDTQYF
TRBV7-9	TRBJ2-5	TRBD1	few	TGTGCCAGCAGCCCGAGGGCCAGGGGGGAGACCCAGTACTTC	CASSPRARGETQYF
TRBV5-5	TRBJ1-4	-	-	TGTGCCAGCAGCTTGAATAAGGCTGCAACTAATGAAAAACTGTTTTTT	CASSLNKAATNEKLFF
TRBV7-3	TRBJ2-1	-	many	TGTGCCAGCAGCTTAAATCCGTCCTACAATGAGCAGTTCTTC	CASSLNPSYNEQFF
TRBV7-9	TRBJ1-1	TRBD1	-	TGTGCCAGCAGCTTATTTAAGTCAGGGGGAGGGACTGAAGCTTTCTTT	CASSLFKSGGGTEAFF
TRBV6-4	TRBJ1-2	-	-	TGTGCCAGCAGTGACTCCCGCCAGGACCTCTATGGCTACACCTTC	CASSDSRQDLYGYTF
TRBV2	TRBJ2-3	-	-	TGTGCCAGCAATACGCAGTATTTT	CASNTQYF
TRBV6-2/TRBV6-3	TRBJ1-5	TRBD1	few	TGTGCCAGCAGTTACTCAAGGGACAGGGGTCAGCCCCAGCATTTT	CASSYSRDRGQPQHF
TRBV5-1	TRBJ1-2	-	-	TGCGCCAGCAGCTTCGGTGGATCGGGCTACACCTTC	CASSFGGSGYTF
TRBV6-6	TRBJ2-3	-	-	TGTGCCAGCAGTCCTACTAGCTCGACAGGGACGCAGTATTTT	CASSPTSSTGTQYF